This passage covers 12 T cell receptor beta chains from one sample sequenced in a study of cytomegalovirus exposure and HLA in healthy donors. Assay: immunoSEQ multiplex PCR; the TCRdb copy retains only in-frame clones and omits some. The data hold roughly 73,000 clones, with around 95% observed a single time. The specimen was PBMCs. The receptors originated from a man aged 18 to 29 in good health and CMV-seronegative.

This clone was detected only once. This rearrangement joins TRBV19 to TRBJ1-1, with 7 bases aligning to TRBD1. The CDR3 runs to 15 residues. Germline V gives CDR1 LNHDA, CDR2 SQIVND (reference sequence). J lost 0 bases, V lost 6 bases, and 7 bases had no gene match. The CDR3 nucleotides are TGTGCCAGTAGCCTTGAGGACAGGCTGAACACTGAAGCTTTCTTT. Protein: CASSLEDRLNTEAFF.

The V and J genes are TRBV7-2 and TRBJ2-7, with D possibly being TRBD2 (7 bases). Germline V CDR1 and CDR2: SGHTA, FQGNSA. The CDR3 sequence is 15 residues long. Trimming took 6 bases from V and 4 from J, leaving 19 bases between them. The CDR3 coding sequence is TGTGCCAGCAGAAAAGGAGGGGGGGCGACGTACGAGCAGTACTTC. Translation: CASRKGGGATYEQYF.

The chain has TRBV5-6 and TRBJ1-2; tentatively, D is TRBD1 (5 bases). Trimming pared 4 bases from V and 7 bases from J, leaving 17 bases between. CDR1 SGHDT and CDR2 YYEEEE come from the germline V gene. The CDR3 consists of 14 residues. In nucleotides, the CDR3 is TGTGCCAGCAGCCCCCCGGGGGATTGGGGTGGCTACACCTTC. The encoded protein is CASSPPGDWGGYTF.

This clone was recorded only once. V usage is TRBV21-1 and J usage is TRBJ1-1. TRBV21-1 is reported as a pseudogene. The CDR3 spans 17 residues. CDR3 coding DNA: TGTGCCAGCAGCAAAGGATATGAGGGAGAACAGAGGACTGAAGCTTTCTTT. Amino acids: CASSKGYEGEQRTEAFF.

This clone has just a few counts. Additional DNA sequences in this sample encode the identical CDR3. The genes are TRBV2 and TRBJ2-3; 13 bases map to TRBD2. The germline V gene has CDR1 SNHLY and CDR2 FYNNEI. After removal of 4 bases from V and 2 bases from J, the junction contained 9 bases not matched to a gene. The CDR3 contains 18 residues. Written as DNA, the CDR3 is TGTGCCAGCAGTGTTAGACTAGCGGGGGGCTTAAACACAGATACGCAGTATTTT. As protein: CASSVRLAGGLNTDTQYF.

The chain combines TRBV30 with TRBJ2-5, with a possible D match to TRBD1 (6 bases). V was pared by 4 bases and J by 4 bases, with 19 bases between. The CDR3 is 15 residues long. CDR1 GTSNPN and CDR2 SVGIG come from the germline V gene (reference sequence). The chain's CDR3 is CAWTKRPGAGETQYF. CDR3 nucleotides: TGTGCCTGGACAAAACGCCCAGGGGCCGGAGAGACCCAGTACTTC.

This chain joins TRBV4-2 and TRBJ1-1; a possible D gene is TRBD1 (6 bases). V lost 4 bases to trimming and J lost 5 bases, with 20 bases between them. CDR3 length equals 16 residues. Germline V gene data show CDR1 as LGHNA and CDR2 as YNFKEQ. CDR3 in amino acids: CASSRSPEGGGTEAFF. CDR3 DNA: TGTGCCAGCAGCCGAAGCCCGGAAGGGGGTGGTACTGAAGCTTTCTTT.

V and J are TRBV9 and TRBJ2-7, with D possibly TRBD2 on 6 matching bases. The CDR3 loop spans 13 amino acids. Trimming pared 0 bases from V and 7 bases from J, leaving 11 bases between. CDR1 SGDLS and CDR2 YYNGEE come from the germline V gene. The CDR3 reads CASSVGGSGEQYF. As DNA, the CDR3 is TGTGCCAGCAGCGTAGGAGGGAGCGGGGAGCAGTACTTC.

The genes are TRBV19 and TRBJ1-2, with 9 nucleotides matching TRBD1. Germline V gene sequence: CDR1 LNHDA, CDR2 SQIVND (reference sequence). This CDR3 contains 16 residues. Trimming cost V 5 bases and J 4 bases; bases outside gene matches: 11. The CDR3 here is CASSLGQGFAGYGYTF. In DNA, the CDR3 is TGTGCCAGTAGTCTCGGACAGGGGTTTGCAGGCTATGGCTACACCTTC.

The V call is TRBV7-8, the J call TRBJ2-3; no clear D gene. Germline V gene sequence: CDR1 SGHVS, CDR2 FQNEAQ. V dropped 0 bases and J dropped 1 base, with 5 bases sitting between them. This CDR3 comprises 14 residues. The CDR3 DNA reads as TGTGCCAGCAGCTTAGCCTCCCGCACAGATACGCAGTATTTT. Protein: CASSLASRTDTQYF.

CDR3 sequence reads: CASSYPAPERYGYTF. The CDR3 DNA reads as TGTGCCAGCAGCTACCCAGCACCGGAGAGGTATGGCTACACCTTC. V is TRBV7-9 and J is TRBJ1-2; D remains ambiguous. Germline CDR1 and CDR2: SEHNR and FQNEAQ (reference sequence). The ends were cut back, 4 bases at V and 5 bases at J, with 17 bases in the middle. The CDR3 consists of 15 residues.

The chain combines TRBV27 with TRBJ1-1, with D unclear. With 5 bases removed from V and 5 bases from J, the gap between germline ends came to 12 bases. CDR3 length equals 13 residues. Germline assignment: CDR1 MNHEY and CDR2 SMNVEV (reference sequence). Written as DNA, the CDR3 is TGTGCCAGCAGTCCGTTCATGCGTACTGAAGCTTTCTTT. Amino acid sequence: CASSPFMRTEAFF.